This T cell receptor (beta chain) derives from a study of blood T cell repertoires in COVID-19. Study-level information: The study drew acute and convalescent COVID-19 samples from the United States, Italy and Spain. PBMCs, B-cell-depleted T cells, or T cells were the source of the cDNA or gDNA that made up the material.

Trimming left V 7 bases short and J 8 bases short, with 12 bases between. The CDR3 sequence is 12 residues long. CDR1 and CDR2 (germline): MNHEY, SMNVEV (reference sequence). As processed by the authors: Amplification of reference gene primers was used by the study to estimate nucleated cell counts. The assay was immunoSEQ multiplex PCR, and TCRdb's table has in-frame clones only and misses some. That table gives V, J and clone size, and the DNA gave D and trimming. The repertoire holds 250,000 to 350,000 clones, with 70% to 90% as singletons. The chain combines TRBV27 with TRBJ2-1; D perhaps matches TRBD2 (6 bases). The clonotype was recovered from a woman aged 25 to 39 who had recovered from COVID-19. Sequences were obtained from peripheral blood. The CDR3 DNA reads TGTGCCAGCAAGGACTATTTGGATGAGCAGTTCTTC. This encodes CASKDYLDEQFF.